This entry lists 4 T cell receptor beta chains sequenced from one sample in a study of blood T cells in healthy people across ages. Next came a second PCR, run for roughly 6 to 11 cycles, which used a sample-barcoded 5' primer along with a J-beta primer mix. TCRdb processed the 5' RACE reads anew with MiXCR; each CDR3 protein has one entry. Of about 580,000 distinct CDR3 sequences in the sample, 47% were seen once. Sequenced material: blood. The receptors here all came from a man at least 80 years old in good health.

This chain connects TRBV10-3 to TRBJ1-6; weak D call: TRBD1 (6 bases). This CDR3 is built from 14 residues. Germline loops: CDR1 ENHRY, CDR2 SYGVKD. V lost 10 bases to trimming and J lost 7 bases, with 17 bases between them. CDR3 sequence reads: CATLPGQLNSPLHF. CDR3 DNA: TGTGCCACGCTACCGGGACAACTGAATTCACCCCTCCACTTT.

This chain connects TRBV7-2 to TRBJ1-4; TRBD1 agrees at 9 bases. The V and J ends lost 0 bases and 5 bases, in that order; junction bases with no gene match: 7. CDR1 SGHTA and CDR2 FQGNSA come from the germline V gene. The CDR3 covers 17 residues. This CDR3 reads CASSLAPQGAYNEKLFF. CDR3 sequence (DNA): TGTGCCAGCAGCTTAGCGCCACAGGGGGCCTACAATGAAAAACTGTTTTTT.

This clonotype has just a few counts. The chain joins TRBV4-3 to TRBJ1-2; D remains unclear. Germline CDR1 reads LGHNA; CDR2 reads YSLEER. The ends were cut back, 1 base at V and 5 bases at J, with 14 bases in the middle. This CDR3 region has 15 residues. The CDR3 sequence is CASSQVGIQLYGYTF. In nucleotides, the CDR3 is TGCGCCAGCAGCCAAGTAGGCATCCAGCTTTATGGCTACACCTTC.

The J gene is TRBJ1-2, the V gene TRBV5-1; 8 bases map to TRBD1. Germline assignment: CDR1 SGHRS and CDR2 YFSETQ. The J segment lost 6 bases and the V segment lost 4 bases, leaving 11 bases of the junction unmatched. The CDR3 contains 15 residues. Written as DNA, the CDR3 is TGCGCCAGCAGCCAGCTGGCGGGACAGGAGGATGGCTACACCTTC. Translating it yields CASSQLAGQEDGYTF.